Below, 20 T cell receptor beta chains from the same sample are listed, as sequenced in a study of T cells after posttransplantation cyclophosphamide. A marrow graft followed busulfan-fludarabine conditioning, with cyclophosphamide on days +3 and +4. Sequenced by immunoSEQ multiplex PCR; TCRdb stores in-frame clones only, minus some. The top ten hold 7.5% to 9.5% of the sample, which has some 37,000 clones, around four fifths seen once. Sequenced here: CD4+ T cells sorted from blood, sampled 1,700 to 2,000 days after a stem cell transplant with posttransplant cyclophosphamide. Receptors originate from a female patient aged 35 to 55 who received an allogeneic stem cell transplant from a related donor, was CMV-positive, and had no GVHD. Part of the T cell pool may stem from the graft donor.

The genes are TRBV9 and TRBJ1-1; no firm D call. The CDR3 consists of 15 residues. Trimming took 0 bases from V and 0 from J, leaving 9 bases between them. Germline V gene lookup returns CDR1 SGDLS and CDR2 YYNGEE. The CDR3 reads CASSVGPGLNTEAFF. CDR3 bases: TGTGCCAGCAGCGTAGGACCGGGATTGAACACTGAAGCTTTCTTT.

This chain uses TRBV29-1 with TRBJ2-7; 9 positions match TRBD1. Trimming cost V 6 bases and J 6 bases; bases outside gene matches: 12. The length of the CDR3 is 14 residues. Germline CDR1 is SQVTM and CDR2 is ANQGSEA. The CDR3 coding sequence is TGCAGCGTCAGACCGGGACAGGGTATTGTCGAGCAGTACTTC. This encodes CSVRPGQGIVEQYF.

The chain links TRBV7-2 to TRBJ1-6; 8 bases fit TRBD1. Germline lookup yields CDR1 SGHTA and CDR2 FQGNSA. Trimming removed 4 bases from V and 5 bases from J; junction bases left unmatched: 4. The CDR3 is made up of 15 amino acids. CDR3 amino acids: CASSSGTGHNSPLHF. The DNA of the CDR3 is TGTGCCAGCAGCTCGGGGACAGGCCATAATTCACCCCTCCACTTT.

The chain uses TRBV4-2 and TRBJ2-1, with a tentative D call TRBD2 (7 bases). Trimming shortened V by 0 bases and J by 9 bases, and 9 bases separated the two germline ends. The CDR3 runs 13 residues. CDR1 and CDR2 from the germline V gene are LGHNA and YNFKEQ. In DNA form, the CDR3 reads TGTGCCAGCAGCCAAGAAAGGGGGGGTGAGCAGTTCTTC. Amino acids: CASSQERGGEQFF.

The chain employs TRBV4-3 and TRBJ2-3; D gene unclear. The CDR3 is made up of 17 amino acids. The V end was cut by 0 bases, the J end by 2 bases, with 15 bases between. Germline V gene lookup returns CDR1 LGHNA and CDR2 YSLEER. The CDR3 DNA reads TGCGCCAGCAGCCAAGAAAACCGCCTAATTTCCACAGATACGCAGTATTTT. Translation: CASSQENRLISTDTQYF.

For this clone: Within the sample, other DNA sequences also encode this same CDR3. V usage is TRBV5-1 and J usage is TRBJ2-1, with TRBD2 matching over 9 bases. Germline V lookup: CDR1 SGHRS, CDR2 YFSETQ. This CDR3 is 15 amino acids long. The trim removed 0 bases at V and 10 bases at J, leaving 8 bases unmatched. The CDR3 sequence is CASSLGRGGRGEQFF. The CDR3 DNA reads as TGCGCCAGCAGCTTGGGGCGGGGGGGCCGAGGGGAGCAGTTCTTC.

The chain employs TRBV19 and TRBJ2-1, with 8 nucleotides matching TRBD2. V gave up 5 bases and J gave up 9 bases; unmatched junction bases: 15. The CDR3 totals 16 residues. Germline V gene lookup returns CDR1 LNHDA and CDR2 SQIVND (reference sequence). CDR3 protein: CASSQKARGGRSEQFF. Written as DNA, the CDR3 is TGTGCCAGTAGTCAAAAAGCTCGGGGGGGCCGAAGTGAGCAGTTCTTC.

Only one count was recorded for this clone. The rearrangement joins TRBV7-3 to TRBJ1-1; TRBD1 agrees at 7 bases. V was pared by 5 bases and J by 2 bases, with 8 bases of the junction left unmatched. Germline values: CDR1 SGHTA, CDR2 FQGTGA. The CDR3 contains 15 residues. CDR3 protein: CASSELTGANTEAFF. CDR3 nucleotide sequence: TGTGCCAGCAGCGAGCTAACAGGGGCAAACACTGAAGCTTTCTTT.

The chain employs TRBV12-5 and TRBJ1-3; D remains unclear. The length of the CDR3 is 13 residues. With 4 bases removed from V and 2 bases from J, the gap between germline ends came to 6 bases. Per germline, CDR1 LGHNT and CDR2 FRNRAP. For the CDR3, the DNA is TGTGCTAGTGGTTCAGGTGCTGGAAACACCATATATTTT. Translated: CASGSGAGNTIYF.

The chain recombines TRBV25-1 with TRBJ2-1; 8 nucleotides match TRBD2. Losses at the gene ends were 7 bases for V and 5 bases for J; bases not matched to a gene: 13. The CDR3 has 16 residues. Germline V gene sequence: CDR1 MGHDK, CDR2 SYGVNS. The CDR3 sequence is CASNARKGRGDNEQFF. Here the CDR3 DNA reads TGTGCCAGCAATGCGAGGAAGGGGCGGGGGGACAATGAGCAGTTCTTC.

The chain uses TRBV7-2 and TRBJ2-7, with D uncertain. Germline CDR1 reads SGHTA; CDR2 reads FQGNSA. The CDR3 runs to 12 residues. Trimming stripped 6 bases from V and 4 bases from J, with 10 bases between. In nucleotides, the CDR3 is TGTGCCAGCAGTTCTATTCGGTACGAGCAGTACTTC. This encodes CASSSIRYEQYF.

The CDR3 bases are TGCGCCAGCAGCCAACTGACAGGGGGCTATGGCTACACCTTC. Its protein is CASSQLTGGYGYTF. This sequence joins TRBV4-3 and TRBJ1-2, with 9 bases matching TRBD1. Trimming took 2 bases from V and 4 from J; bases not matched to a gene: 2. The CDR3 loop spans 14 amino acids. Germline V gives CDR1 LGHNA, CDR2 YSLEER.

This rearrangement joins TRBV6-5 to TRBJ2-3; weak D call: TRBD1 (7 bases). Germline-derived CDR1 and CDR2 are MNHEY and SVGAGI. This CDR3 spans 14 amino acids. The ends were cut back, 7 bases at V and 6 bases at J, with 17 bases in the middle. The CDR3 DNA follows: TGTGCCAGCACAGGAGGCAGGGGGAGGGATACGCAGTATTTT. Its translation: CASTGGRGRDTQYF.

This chain uses TRBV11-2 with TRBJ1-1, with a tentative D call TRBD1 (5 bases). Trimming pared 5 bases from V and 3 bases from J, leaving 19 bases between. This CDR3 contains 16 residues. CDR1 is SGHAT, CDR2 FQNNGV, per germline. Here the CDR3 reads CASSGREGVMYTEAFF. The CDR3 bases are TGTGCCAGCAGCGGAAGGGAAGGGGTGATGTACACTGAAGCTTTCTTT.

The gene calls are TRBV9 and TRBJ2-7; 8 bases are a match to TRBD1. The germline CDR1 and CDR2 sequences are SGDLS and YYNGEE. The ends lost 4 bases at V and 3 bases at J; junction bases unmatched: 3. This CDR3 spans 13 amino acids. The CDR3 region is CASSPGQGYEQYF. The CDR3 DNA follows: TGTGCCAGCAGCCCCGGACAGGGCTACGAGCAGTACTTC.

A word on this clone: At the DNA level, this CDR3 is encoded by other sequences in the same sample as well. The rearrangement uses TRBV6-5 and TRBJ2-3, with TRBD2 as a possible D gene (6 bases). The germline gives CDR1 MNHEY, CDR2 SVGAGI. The V gene lost 0 bases and the J gene lost 6 bases, with 10 bases spanning the gap. This CDR3 is built from 14 residues. The CDR3 nucleotides are TGTGCCAGCAGTTACTCGCGAGGAGGGGATACGCAGTATTTT. Its protein product is CASSYSRGGDTQYF.

The rearrangement uses TRBV4-2 and TRBJ1-1; D possibly corresponds to TRBD1 (5 bases). CDR3 length: 16 residues. Germline V CDR1 and CDR2: LGHNA, YNFKEQ. V dropped 2 bases and J dropped 0 bases, with 13 bases sitting between them. This CDR3 is CASSQLGGTVNTEAFF. CDR3 sequence (DNA): TGTGCCAGCAGCCAACTTGGGGGGACGGTGAACACTGAAGCTTTCTTT.

The chain is built from TRBV6-5 and TRBJ1-1; TRBD1 aligns across 10 bases. The CDR3 is made up of 15 amino acids. The trim removed 5 bases at V and 3 bases at J, leaving 6 bases unmatched. Germline assignment: CDR1 MNHEY and CDR2 SVGAGI. This CDR3 reads CASSHTGTGDTEAFF. DNA for the CDR3: TGTGCCAGCAGTCATACCGGGACAGGGGACACTGAAGCTTTCTTT.

V gene TRBV9 combines with J gene TRBJ1-2; TRBD1 aligns across 7 bases. The germline CDR1 and CDR2 sequences are SGDLS and YYNGEE. The trim removed 3 bases at V and 4 bases at J, leaving 3 bases unmatched. The CDR3 contains 13 residues. CDR3 in amino acids: CASSAGTVYGYTF. CDR3 DNA sequence: TGTGCCAGCAGCGCCGGGACAGTCTATGGCTACACCTTC.

This chain connects TRBV2 to TRBJ2-6; D perhaps matches TRBD2 (6 bases). V was pared by 0 bases and J by 12 bases, with 9 bases between. Germline V gene sequence: CDR1 SNHLY, CDR2 FYNNEI. The CDR3 covers 13 residues. The CDR3 region has the DNA TGTGCCAGCAGTGAAGCGGAGGGAGGCGTCCTGACTTTC. This sequence encodes CASSEAEGGVLTF.